This T cell receptor beta chain was recovered during a study of Graves' ophthalmopathy and Graves' hyperthyroidism. The germline V gene encodes CDR1 DFQATT and CDR2 SNEGSKA (reference sequence). The CDR3 runs 14 residues. Losses at the gene ends were 8 bases for V and 8 bases for J; bases not matched to a gene: 12. A note on this clonotype: Its antigen is not identified.

Amplified material comprised TCR beta CDR3 regions derived from RNA transcripts. HTBI-primed RT-PCR formed the first round, and a multiplex PCR formed the second. Each CDR3 protein is one row after TCRdb ran MiXCR on the multiplex PCR reads. The sample lists 350,000 to 450,000 distinct CDR3 sequences, around 20% occurring once. Whole-study results and caveats: With about 71% sensitivity and roughly 76% specificity, the model predicted ophthalmopathy progression.

Hyperthyroidism is called stable when no ophthalmopathy develops within 18 months of follow-up. Patients were excluded if they had other autoimmune diseases or uncontrolled infections, and likewise if pregnancy or lactation applied. Each diagnosis was determined on the basis of clinical symptoms, serum thyroxine, TRAb, thyroid ultrasound and orbital computed tomography. The chain joins TRBV20-1 to TRBJ1-2, with 12 bases fitting TRBD1. The TCR originated in a woman aged 18-30 years with stable Graves' hyperthyroidism. Sequences were obtained from peripheral blood. As DNA, the CDR3 is TGCAGTCCAGCCGCGGGACAGGGGGCAAGGGGCTACACCTTC. Translated: CSPAAGQGARGYTF.